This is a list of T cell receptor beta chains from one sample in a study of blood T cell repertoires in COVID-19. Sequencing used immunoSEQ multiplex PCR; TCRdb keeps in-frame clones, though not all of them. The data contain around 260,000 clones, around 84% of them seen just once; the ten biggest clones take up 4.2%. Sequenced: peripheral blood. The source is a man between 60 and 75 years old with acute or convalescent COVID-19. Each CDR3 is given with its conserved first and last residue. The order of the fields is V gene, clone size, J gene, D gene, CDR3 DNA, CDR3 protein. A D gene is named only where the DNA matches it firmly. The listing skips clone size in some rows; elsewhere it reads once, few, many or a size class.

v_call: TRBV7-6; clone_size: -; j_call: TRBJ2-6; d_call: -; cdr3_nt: TGTGCCAGCAGCTCGCAACAGGGTTCTGGGGCCAACGTCCTGACTTTC; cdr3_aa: CASSSQQGSGANVLTF
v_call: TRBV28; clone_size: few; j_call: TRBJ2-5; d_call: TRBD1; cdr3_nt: TGTGCCAGCAGTTCCCCCGACAGGGCCCAAGAGACCCAGTACTTC; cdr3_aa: CASSSPDRAQETQYF
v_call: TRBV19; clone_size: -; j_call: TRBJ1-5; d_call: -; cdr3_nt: TGTGCCAGTAGTATAGGCCGAGGGCCGTCCGGCAATCAGCCCCAGCATTTT; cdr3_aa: CASSIGRGPSGNQPQHF
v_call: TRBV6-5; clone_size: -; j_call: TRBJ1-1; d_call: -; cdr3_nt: TGTGCCAGCAGTTACGGGGGGTCTGAAGCTTTCTTT; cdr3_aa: CASSYGGSEAFF
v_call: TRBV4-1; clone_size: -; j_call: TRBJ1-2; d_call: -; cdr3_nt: TGCGCCAGCAGCCAAGACCAGGGGTTTGGCTACACCTTC; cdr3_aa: CASSQDQGFGYTF
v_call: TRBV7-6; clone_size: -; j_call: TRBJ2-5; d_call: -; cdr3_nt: TGTGCCAGCAGCTTAGCGCAGGGGCAAGAGACCCAGTACTTC; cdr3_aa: CASSLAQGQETQYF
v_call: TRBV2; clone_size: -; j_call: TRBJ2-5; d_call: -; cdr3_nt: TGTGCCAGCACTCTACAGCCCCAAGAGACCCAGTACTTC; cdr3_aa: CASTLQPQETQYF
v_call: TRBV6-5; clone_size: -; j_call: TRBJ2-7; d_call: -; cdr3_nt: TGTGCCAGCAGTTACTCGGGCGAACAGTACTTC; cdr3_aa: CASSYSGEQYF
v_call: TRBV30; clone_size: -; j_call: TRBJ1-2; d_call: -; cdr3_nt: TGTGCCTGGAGTGTCGGGGATGGCTACACCTTC; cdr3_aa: CAWSVGDGYTF
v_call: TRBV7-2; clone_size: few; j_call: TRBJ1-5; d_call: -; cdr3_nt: TGTGCCAGCAGCTTAGGTAGGACTTTCGGCAATCAGCCCCAGCATTTT; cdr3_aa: CASSLGRTFGNQPQHF
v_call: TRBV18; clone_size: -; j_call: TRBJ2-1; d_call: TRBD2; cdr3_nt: TGTGCCAGCTCACCAACCTTAGCGGGAGTAAGCAATGAGCAGTTCTTC; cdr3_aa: CASSPTLAGVSNEQFF
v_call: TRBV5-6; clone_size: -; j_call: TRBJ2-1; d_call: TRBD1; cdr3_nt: TGTGCCAGCAGCCTCGGGACAGGGACGAATGAGCAGTTCTTC; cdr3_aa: CASSLGTGTNEQFF
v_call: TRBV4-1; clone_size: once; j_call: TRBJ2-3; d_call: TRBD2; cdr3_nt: TGCGCCAGCAGCCAAGCCCCCGGGACTAGCGGGAGTTCAGATACGCAGTATTTT; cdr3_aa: CASSQAPGTSGSSDTQYF
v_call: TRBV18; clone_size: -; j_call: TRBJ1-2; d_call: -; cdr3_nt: TGTGCCAGCTCACCACCGGGGGTGGGGGCTTATGGCTACACCTTC; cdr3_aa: CASSPPGVGAYGYTF
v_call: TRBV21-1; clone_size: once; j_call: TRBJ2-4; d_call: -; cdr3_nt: TGTGCCAGCAGCAAAGAAGCCAGACTAGCCAAAAACATTCAGTACTTC; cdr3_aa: CASSKEARLAKNIQYF
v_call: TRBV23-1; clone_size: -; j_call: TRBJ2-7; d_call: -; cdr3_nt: TGCGCCAGCAGTCAACTGGACAGCATCACCTACGAGCAGTACTTC; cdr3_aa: CASSQLDSITYEQYF
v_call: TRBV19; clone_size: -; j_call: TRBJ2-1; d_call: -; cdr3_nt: TGTGCCAGTAGTACCTTAAACGAGTTGAGGGAGCAGTTCTTC; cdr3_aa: CASSTLNELREQFF
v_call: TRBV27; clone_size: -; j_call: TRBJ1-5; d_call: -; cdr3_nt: TGTGCCAGCAGTTTCTCGGGGAGGGTTCAGCCCCAGCATTTT; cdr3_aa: CASSFSGRVQPQHF
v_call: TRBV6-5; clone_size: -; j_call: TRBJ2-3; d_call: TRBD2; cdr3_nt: TGTGCCAGCAGTTACTCGAGCGGGGGCACAGATACGCAGTATTTT; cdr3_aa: CASSYSSGGTDTQYF